This T cell receptor (beta chain) was captured by sequencing in a study of Ad26.COV2.S vaccination and SARS-CoV-2 variants. Study-wide background: Intramuscular Ad26.COV2.S doses were given once or twice, 56 days apart.

The data were produced by immunoSEQ multiplex PCR, yet TCRdb's version contains in-frame clones alone and is incomplete. The table shows about 400,000 clones, with approximately 88% occurring only once. Treatment reported: roughly 20 received Ad26.COV2.S at low or high dose, single or two shots; roughly 5 received placebo; per-sample allocation not given. Sampling took place 63 days after the first vaccine or placebo injection. Based in Boston, the donor was an adult of 18-55 years. The ends were cut back, 5 bases at V and 4 bases at J, with 13 bases in the middle. CDR1 MNHEY and CDR2 SMNVEV come from the germline V gene (reference sequence). The CDR3 contains 14 residues.

The chain links TRBV27 to TRBJ2-3; tentative D call: TRBD1 (6 bases). The source is a person aged 18 to 65 who received the Ad26.COV2.S COVID-19 vaccine or a placebo. The source was peripheral blood, collected in a trial of Ad26.COV2.S vaccine versus placebo. The CDR3 nucleotides read TGTGCCAGCAGTATACAGACAGGAGCAGATACGCAGTATTTT. Translation: CASSIQTGADTQYF.